These 10 T cell receptor beta chains were all obtained from the same sample, sequenced in a study of blood T cell repertoires in COVID-19. Some clones are missing from TCRdb's copy, which holds only in-frame ones; the method was immunoSEQ multiplex PCR. The sample consists of approximately 360,000 clones, roughly 90% of them appearing once. Material for sequencing was PBMCs or T cells enriched from blood (not recorded which). The receptors were sampled from a woman aged 25 to 45 with acute COVID-19.

This chain connects TRBV18 to TRBJ1-2; weak D call: TRBD1 (6 bases). CDR3 length: 12 amino acids. The germline V gene has CDR1 KGHSH and CDR2 LQKENI. Between the trimmed V and J ends, which lost 3 bases and 12 bases, there was a span of 14 bases. The CDR3: CASSPTDSGDTF. CDR3 nucleotide sequence: TGTGCCAGCTCACCGACGGACAGTGGGGACACCTTC.

V and J are TRBV3-1 (or the pseudogene TRBV3-2) and TRBJ2-1, with TRBD2 matching 9 bases. The CDR3 has 21 residues. CDR1 and CDR2 (germline): LGHDT, YNNKEL (reference sequence). With 0 bases clipped from V and 9 bases from J, the junction kept 24 bases outside the gene matches. The CDR3 nucleotides are TGTGCCAGCAGCCAAGATACGGGGACTAGCCGGGGGGGCCGAGTGTATCCTGAGCAGTTCTTC. It is translated as CASSQDTGTSRGGRVYPEQFF.

This clone appeared a few times. The chain joins TRBV6-1 to TRBJ1-2; no reliable D call. Germline loops: CDR1 MNHNS, CDR2 SASEGT. This CDR3 is built from 12 residues. With 2 bases removed from V and 4 bases from J, the gap between germline ends came to 5 bases. The CDR3 sequence is CASSETAYGYTF. The CDR3 DNA is TGTGCCAGCAGTGAAACAGCCTATGGCTACACCTTC.

The rearrangement links TRBV18 to TRBJ1-4; no firm D call. Germline CDR1 is KGHSH and CDR2 is LQKENI. The CDR3 is made up of 14 amino acids. Trimming removed 1 base from V and 0 bases from J, with 3 bases in between. CDR3 residues: CASSPLTTNEKLFF. DNA for the CDR3: TGTGCCAGCTCACCACTTACAACTAATGAAAAACTGTTTTTT.

This chain uses TRBV6-4 with TRBJ2-3, with 12 bases identical to TRBD2. This CDR3 region has 15 residues. Per germline, CDR1 MRHNA and CDR2 SNTAGT. V lost 4 bases to trimming and J lost 3 bases; unmatched junction nucleotides: 2. For the CDR3, the DNA is TGTGCCAGCAGTGCCCTAGCGGGGGGGACAGATACGCAGTATTTT. Translating it yields CASSALAGGTDTQYF.

This clone appeared a single time. V gene TRBV28 combines with J gene TRBJ1-6, with D possibly matching TRBD1 (5 bases). Germline values: CDR1 MDHEN, CDR2 SYDVKM. V was pared by 5 bases and J by 7 bases, with 18 bases between. The CDR3 consists of 16 residues. CDR3 in amino acids: CASSPVQGSGNSPLHF. The CDR3 nucleotides read TGTGCCAGCAGTCCTGTCCAGGGTTCCGGGAATTCACCCCTCCACTTT.

The chain carries TRBV9 and TRBJ2-7, with TRBD1 identical over 10 bases. V trimming: 3 bases; J trimming: 5 bases; junction bases outside the gene matches: 5. Germline CDR1 is SGDLS and CDR2 is YYNGEE. The CDR3 sequence is 14 residues long. CDR3 residues: CASSAGQGNNEQYF. The DNA of the CDR3 is TGTGCCAGCAGCGCGGGACAGGGGAACAACGAGCAGTACTTC.

Notes on this clone: This could be a read error, since a much larger clone is one nucleotide away. The chain uses TRBV6-4 and TRBJ2-2; D perhaps matches TRBD2 (7 bases). This CDR3 region has 14 residues. Per germline, CDR1 MRHNA and CDR2 SNTAGT. With 2 bases removed from V and 6 bases from J, the gap between germline ends came to 10 bases. CDR3 loop: CASSDGGAAGELFF. The CDR3 DNA reads as TGTGCCAGCAGTGACGGGGGGGCGGCCGGGGAGCTGTTTTTT.

J is TRBJ1-2 and V is TRBV19, with D possibly matching TRBD1 (6 bases). This CDR3 contains 13 residues. V was trimmed by 7 bases and J by 4 bases, leaving 13 bases between them. Germline CDR1 is LNHDA and CDR2 is SQIVND (reference sequence). The CDR3 protein is CASTPGQSYGYTF. CDR3 DNA sequence: TGTGCCAGTACCCCTGGACAGAGCTATGGCTACACCTTC.

Here the CDR3 reads CASSLGLAGGRYNEQFF. The CDR3 DNA sequence: TGTGCCAGCAGCTTAGGTCTAGCGGGGGGGCGCTACAATGAGCAGTTCTTC. The chain carries TRBV7-9 and TRBJ2-1; 12 bases align to TRBD2. CDR3 length: 17 amino acids. Germline V gene data show CDR1 as SEHNR and CDR2 as FQNEAQ (reference sequence). Trimming at V came to 1 base and at J to 3 bases, leaving 4 bases not matched to a gene. Together with reference TRBV7-9 and TRBJ2-1, the CDR3 gives the full variable domain: DTGVSQNPRHKITKRGQNVTFRCDPISEHNRLYWYRQTLGQGPEFLTYFQNEAQLEKSRLLSDRFSAERPKGSFSTLEIQRTEQGDSAMYLCASSLGLAGGRYNEQFFGPGTRLTVL.